These T cell receptor beta chains were read from a single sample in a study of blood T cell repertoires in COVID-19. The table came from immunoSEQ multiplex PCR; TCRdb's copy has only in-frame clones and leaves some out. The sample contains roughly 80,000 clones, 78% of which appear only once. Sequenced material: peripheral blood. The receptors here all came from a human donor in a cohort sampled during active COVID-19. Each CDR3 is given with its conserved first and last residue. Fields, in order: D gene, clone size, J gene, V gene, CDR3 DNA, CDR3 protein. The D gene is left open where the match is weak. Only some rows state a clone size, as once, few, many or a class for expanded clones.

TRBD1 | - | TRBJ1-2 | TRBV10-3 | TGTGCCATCAGTGCCGGGACAGCCATCCATGGCTACACCTTC | CAISAGTAIHGYTF
- | - | TRBJ1-1 | TRBV30 | TGTGCCTGGGGGCTCCCCACTGAAGCTTTCTTT | CAWGLPTEAFF
- | - | TRBJ2-7 | TRBV28 | TGTGCCAGCAGTTCGCCAGGGGACCTAAGGGTGGGAGAGCAGTACTTC | CASSSPGDLRVGEQYF
- | - | TRBJ2-2 | TRBV24-1 | TGTGCCACCGAGGGAAACACCGGGGAGCTGTTTTTT | CATEGNTGELFF
TRBD1 | once | TRBJ1-5 | TRBV12-5 | TGTGCTAGTGGTTCAACGGACAGGTTCGATAGCAATCAGCCCCAGCATTTT | CASGSTDRFDSNQPQHF
- | - | TRBJ1-1 | TRBV10-3 | TGTGCCATCAGTGGAACCAGGGTAAACACTGAAGCTTTCTTT | CAISGTRVNTEAFF
- | - | TRBJ2-1 | TRBV7-2 | TGTGCCAGCAGCTTAGCGGGGGCCCCCAATGAGCAGTTCTTC | CASSLAGAPNEQFF
- | - | TRBJ2-2 | TRBV19 | TGTGCCATCGAGGGGAACACCGGGGAGCTGTTTTTT | CAIEGNTGELFF
TRBD1 | - | TRBJ1-2 | TRBV2 | TGTGCCAGCAGTGAAGGGACAGGGGAAGACTATGGCTACACCTTC | CASSEGTGEDYGYTF
TRBD1 | - | TRBJ2-7 | TRBV7-9 | TGTGCCAGCAGCTTAGGGACAGGCTACGAGCAGTACTTC | CASSLGTGYEQYF
TRBD2 | - | TRBJ2-7 | TRBV4-1 | TGCGCCAGCAGCCAAGTGGTAGCGGGGAGCTCCTACGAGCAGTACTTC | CASSQVVAGSSYEQYF